Below, 30 T cell receptor beta chains from the same sample are listed, as sequenced in a study of blood T cell repertoires in COVID-19. Repertoires were generated with immunoSEQ multiplex PCR, while TCRdb's copy carries only in-frame clones and drops some. The sample consists of about 89,000 clones, more than 90% of them appearing once. The sequenced sample consisted of peripheral blood. These receptors were obtained from a human donor with active COVID-19. The donor label of this sample is uncertain.

The V call is TRBV19, the J call TRBJ1-2, with D possibly TRBD1 on 5 matching bases. The CDR3 consists of 14 residues. The germline V and J ends were trimmed by 6 bases and 0 bases, with 11 bases remaining between them. Germline CDR1 is LNHDA and CDR2 is SQIVND (reference sequence). In nucleotides, the CDR3 is TGTGCCAGTAGCCCCGCAGGGACTAACTATGGCTACACCTTC. It codes for CASSPAGTNYGYTF.

The chain joins TRBV9 to TRBJ1-4, with TRBD1 as a possible D gene (6 bases). Trimming stripped 4 bases from V and 7 bases from J, with 14 bases between. The CDR3 runs 14 residues. Germline V CDR1 and CDR2: SGDLS, YYNGEE. CDR3 sequence reads: CASSPVRGPEKLFF. The CDR3 nucleotides read TGTGCCAGCAGCCCCGTCAGGGGCCCTGAAAAACTGTTTTTT.

With respect to this clone: The same CDR3 can be traced to other DNA sequences in this sample. This chain uses TRBV4-3 with TRBJ2-7; TRBD1 might be the D (6 bases). The germline gives CDR1 LGHNA, CDR2 YSLEER. V was trimmed by 0 bases and J by 3 bases, leaving 9 bases between them. This CDR3 has 14 residues. The DNA of the CDR3 is TGCGCCAGCAGCCAAGACAGGGGCGGCTACGAGCAGTACTTC. It encodes CASSQDRGGYEQYF.

This chain links TRBV19 with TRBJ2-3; D not certain. The ends were cut back, 5 bases at V and 0 bases at J, with 12 bases in the middle. Germline CDR1 reads LNHDA; CDR2 reads SQIVND (reference sequence). This CDR3 has 15 residues. This chain's CDR3 is CASSPSSPSTDTQYF. CDR3 in DNA: TGTGCCAGTAGTCCTTCTAGTCCTAGCACAGATACGCAGTATTTT. Using reference TRBV19 and TRBJ2-3 for the parts outside the CDR3, the full variable domain is DGGITQSPKYLFRKEGQNVTLSCEQNLNHDAMYWYRQDPGQGLRLIYYSQIVNDFQKGDIAEGYSVSREKKESFPLTVTSAQKNPTAFYLCASSPSSPSTDTQYFGPGTRLTVL.

The gene calls are TRBV9 and TRBJ1-3; D possibly corresponds to TRBD1 (6 bases). Germline V lookup: CDR1 SGDLS, CDR2 YYNGEE. V was shortened by 2 bases and J by 3 bases, with 12 bases between the two germline ends. The CDR3 is 15 residues long. CDR3 loop: CASSVAPGVGNTIYF. The DNA of the CDR3 is TGTGCCAGCAGCGTTGCCCCAGGGGTTGGAAACACCATATATTTT.

For the CDR3, the DNA is TGCGCCAGCAGCCAAGAGGGCAGGAACTACGAGCAGTACTTC. It is translated as CASSQEGRNYEQYF. The rearrangement uses TRBV4-3 and TRBJ2-7; D is unclear. This CDR3 has 14 amino acids. V lost 0 bases and J lost 3, with 9 bases in between. Germline-derived CDR1 and CDR2 are LGHNA and YSLEER.

The J gene is TRBJ2-2, the V gene TRBV5-1, with D possibly being TRBD1 (6 bases). The CDR3 has 15 residues. V was clipped by 7 bases and J by 4 bases, with 17 bases between them. In germline, CDR1 is SGHRS, CDR2 YFSETQ. CDR3 coding DNA: TGCGCCAGCTATGGGGGAGTAGGGGGCACCGGGGAGCTGTTTTTT. It translates to CASYGGVGGTGELFF.

V is TRBV7-6 and J is TRBJ2-2, with D perhaps matching TRBD2 (6 bases). Germline V gene sequence: CDR1 SGHVS, CDR2 FNYEAQ. The CDR3 extends over 18 amino acids. Trimming took off 2 bases at V and 4 bases at J, with 20 bases between the two ends. The chain's CDR3 is CASSLKSGLTDSTGELFF. The CDR3 nucleotides are TGTGCCAGCAGCTTAAAGTCGGGACTCACCGATAGCACCGGGGAGCTGTTTTTT.

The rearrangement uses TRBV28 and TRBJ1-2; D is possibly TRBD1 (5 bases). Trimming left V 5 bases short and J 5 bases short, with 18 bases between. The germline V gene has CDR1 MDHEN and CDR2 SYDVKM. The CDR3 covers 15 residues. The CDR3 region has the DNA TGTGCCAGCAGTCCCCCCCGACAGCTACATTATGGCTACACCTTC. Its translation is CASSPPRQLHYGYTF.

This rearrangement joins TRBV5-4 to TRBJ2-3; 14 nucleotides align to TRBD2. The CDR3 contains 18 residues. The germline gives CDR1 SGHNT, CDR2 YYREEE (reference sequence). The junction had 7 bases not matched to a gene; V was cut back by 4 bases and J by 0 bases. As DNA, the CDR3 is TGTGCCAGCAGCCGGGGGACTAGCGGGAGCTCTAGCACAGATACGCAGTATTTT. As protein: CASSRGTSGSSSTDTQYF.

V gene TRBV29-1 combines with J gene TRBJ2-4; a possible D gene is TRBD1 (6 bases). Germline loops: CDR1 SQVTM, CDR2 ANQGSEA. The CDR3 is made up of 13 amino acids. The germline V and J ends were trimmed by 7 bases and 0 bases, with 10 bases remaining between them. In DNA form, the CDR3 reads TGCAGCGCCCGAGGGGGAGCCAAAAACATTCAGTACTTC. The encoded protein is CSARGGAKNIQYF.

Here the CDR3 DNA reads TGTGCCATCAGTGAGGAGGGGGAACTGGGTTCACCCCTCCACTTT. Translated: CAISEEGELGSPLHF. This chain uses TRBV10-3 with TRBJ1-6, with TRBD1 as a possible D gene (6 bases). CDR1 and CDR2 (germline): ENHRY, SYGVKD. The CDR3 contains 15 residues. With 2 bases removed from V and 9 bases from J, the gap between germline ends came to 14 bases.

The chain is built from TRBV7-2 and TRBJ2-1; tentatively, D is TRBD2 (5 bases). The germline V and J ends were trimmed by 3 bases and 4 bases, with 16 bases remaining between them. Per germline, CDR1 SGHTA and CDR2 FQGNSA. This CDR3 has 16 residues. This chain's CDR3 is CASSLSPGYGYNEQFF. In nucleotides, the CDR3 is TGTGCCAGCAGCTTGAGTCCGGGATACGGTTACAATGAGCAGTTCTTC.

The chain has TRBV9 and TRBJ1-1; TRBD1 matches 7 bases. Losses at the gene ends were 3 bases for V and 0 bases for J; bases not matched to a gene: 8. The CDR3 runs to 16 residues. Per the germline V gene, CDR1 is SGDLS and CDR2 is YYNGEE. For the CDR3, the DNA is TGTGCCAGCAGCGGCGGGGACAGTACCATGAACACTGAAGCTTTCTTT. It yields the protein CASSGGDSTMNTEAFF.

V and J are TRBV5-4 and TRBJ2-3; D not resolved. The germline V and J ends were trimmed by 4 bases and 3 bases, with 6 bases remaining between them. Per germline, CDR1 SGHNT and CDR2 YYREEE (reference sequence). The CDR3 is 12 amino acids. The CDR3 nucleotides read TGTGCCAGCAGCCGAGGAACAGATACGCAGTATTTT. Translating gives CASSRGTDTQYF. The full variable domain, its missing parts supplied by reference TRBV5-4 and TRBJ2-3, is ETGVTQSPTHLIKTRGQQVTLRCSSQSGHNTVSWYQQALGQGPQFIFQYYREEENGRGNFPPRFSGLQFPNYSSELNVNALELDDSALYLCASSRGTDTQYFGPGTRLTVL.

This sequence joins TRBV11-3 and TRBJ2-1; D is undetermined. Germline V gene lookup returns CDR1 SGHNT and CDR2 YENEEA. This CDR3 comprises 13 residues. V was trimmed by 8 bases and J by 5 bases, leaving 13 bases between them. The CDR3, as DNA: TGTGCCAGCGCGAGACAATCGAACAATGAGCAGTTCTTC. As protein: CASARQSNNEQFF.

The chain has TRBV7-2 and TRBJ2-2, with TRBD2 identical over 15 bases. Germline loops: CDR1 SGHTA, CDR2 FQGNSA. Losses at the gene ends were 5 bases for V and 5 bases for J; bases not matched to a gene: 6. The CDR3 extends over 17 amino acids. CDR3 sequence: CASSPPGLAGGTGELFF. CDR3 DNA sequence: TGTGCCAGCAGCCCTCCGGGACTAGCGGGGGGAACCGGGGAGCTGTTTTTT.

This chain connects TRBV28 to TRBJ2-7, with D possibly matching TRBD2 (6 bases). V lost 4 bases and J 0 bases, leaving 10 bases between the germline ends. The CDR3 extends over 14 amino acids. Germline V lookup: CDR1 MDHEN, CDR2 SYDVKM. CDR3 residues: CASSYGSRSYEQYF. CDR3 nucleotide sequence: TGTGCCAGCAGTTACGGGAGTCGCTCCTACGAGCAGTACTTC.

The chain combines TRBV29-1 with TRBJ1-1, with 9 bases fitting TRBD1. This CDR3 is 13 amino acids long. V gave up 3 bases and J gave up 11 bases; unmatched junction bases: 10. From germline, CDR1 is SQVTM and CDR2 ANQGSEA. The CDR3 DNA reads TGCAGCGTTGAGAATATACAGGGGGCTGGCGCTTTCTTT. Translating gives CSVENIQGAGAFF.

In DNA, the CDR3 is TGTGCCAGCAGCTTTGGGAGGGAGGGCCCCGGGGAGCTGTTTTTT. Its translation is CASSFGREGPGELFF. The rearrangement uses TRBV11-3 and TRBJ2-2; 7 nucleotides line up with TRBD2. CDR1 is SGHNT and CDR2 is YENEEA in the germline V gene. Trimming cost V 3 bases and J 6 bases; bases outside gene matches: 7. This CDR3 is built from 15 residues.

The chain employs TRBV5-1 and TRBJ2-2; TRBD1 matches 11 bases. The CDR3 is 15 amino acids. The germline CDR1 and CDR2 sequences are SGHRS and YFSETQ. V shed 3 bases, J shed 5 bases, and the junction held 3 bases outside the gene matches. DNA of the CDR3: TGCGCCAGCAGCTGGGACAGGGGGTGGACCGGGGAGCTGTTTTTT. Its translation is CASSWDRGWTGELFF.

The chain carries TRBV7-9 and TRBJ1-4, with a possible D match to TRBD1 (6 bases). Trimming shortened V by 5 bases and J by 7 bases, and 17 bases separated the two germline ends. From germline, CDR1 is SEHNR and CDR2 FQNEAQ (reference sequence). This CDR3 has 15 residues. CDR3: CASSAPRDRSEKLFF. DNA of the CDR3: TGTGCCAGCAGCGCCCCCCGCGACAGGTCTGAAAAACTGTTTTTT. Drawing the rest from reference TRBV7-9 and TRBJ1-4, the complete variable domain is DTGVSQNPRHKITKRGQNVTFRCDPISEHNRLYWYRQTLGQGPEFLTYFQNEAQLEKSRLLSDRFSAERPKGSFSTLEIQRTEQGDSAMYLCASSAPRDRSEKLFFGSGTQLSVL.

The rearrangement joins TRBV7-9 to TRBJ1-5, with D unclear. The V gene lost 4 bases and the J gene lost 3 bases, with 7 bases spanning the gap. This CDR3 comprises 13 residues. The germline V gene has CDR1 SEHNR and CDR2 FQNEAQ (reference sequence). Here the CDR3 reads CASSSTVNQPQHF. CDR3 in DNA: TGTGCCAGCAGCTCAACAGTCAATCAGCCCCAGCATTTT.

The J gene is TRBJ2-2, the V gene TRBV14; 13 bases agree with TRBD2. Germline V gene lookup returns CDR1 SGHDN and CDR2 FVKESK. The CDR3 runs 16 residues. The ends lost 6 bases at V and 2 bases at J; junction bases unmatched: 3. The CDR3: CASREGLAGNTGELFF. The CDR3 DNA reads TGTGCCAGCAGGGAGGGACTAGCGGGAAACACCGGGGAGCTGTTTTTT.

V and J are TRBV5-6 and TRBJ1-6; D not certain. The germline V gene encodes CDR1 SGHDT and CDR2 YYEEEE. With 4 bases removed from V and 0 bases from J, the gap between germline ends came to 11 bases. The CDR3 runs to 16 residues. CDR3 nucleotides: TGTGCCAGCAGCCTCTTGGGGAGCTCCTATAATTCACCCCTCCACTTT. Protein sequence: CASSLLGSSYNSPLHF.

J is TRBJ2-3 and V is TRBV18; 13 bases are a match to TRBD2. The CDR3 runs to 17 residues. After removal of 6 bases from V and 4 bases from J, the junction contained 10 bases not matched to a gene. Germline V gene lookup returns CDR1 KGHSH and CDR2 LQKENI. The DNA for the CDR3 is TGTGCCAGCTCCCACACGGGACTAGCGGGGCGACCAGATACGCAGTATTTT. Translating it yields CASSHTGLAGRPDTQYF.

The V call is TRBV7-8, the J call TRBJ2-7; D not certain. Germline CDR1 SGHVS, CDR2 FQNEAQ. V was cut by 2 bases and J by 3 bases, with 5 bases left in between. The CDR3 has 12 residues. Here the CDR3 DNA reads TGTGCCAGCAGCTTAAGTAGCTACGAGCAGTACTTC. Translating gives CASSLSSYEQYF.

V is TRBV6-2 or TRBV6-3 and J is TRBJ2-5, with 8 nucleotides matching TRBD2. The CDR3 sequence is 16 residues long. Trimming took 5 bases from V and 2 from J; bases not matched to a gene: 10. The germline CDR1 and CDR2 sequences are MNHEY and SVGEGT. The CDR3 loop reads CASSTPQAGGQETQYF. Here the CDR3 DNA reads TGTGCCAGCAGTACCCCTCAGGCGGGAGGACAAGAGACCCAGTACTTC.

The rearrangement joins TRBV9 to TRBJ2-3; 7 bases are shared with TRBD1. The CDR3 contains 14 residues. Germline V gene lookup returns CDR1 SGDLS and CDR2 YYNGEE. With V trimmed by 4 bases and J by 4 bases, 6 bases remained unmatched. CDR3 loop: CASSLRQGSDTQYF. For the CDR3, the DNA is TGTGCCAGCAGCCTCCGACAGGGCTCAGATACGCAGTATTTT.

The CDR3 coding sequence is TGTGCCACCAGCACCTTCTTACAGGGTGCCAAAAACATTCAGTACTTC. Protein: CATSTFLQGAKNIQYF. This chain links TRBV15 with TRBJ2-4; tentative D call: TRBD1 (6 bases). The CDR3 consists of 16 residues. CDR1 is LNHNV and CDR2 is YYDKDF in the germline V gene (reference sequence). Trimming pared 4 bases from V and 1 base from J, leaving 14 bases between.